This record concerns one TCR beta chain sequence. Its matching antigen is unknown. It was the approximately 120-subject validation cohort, separate from the 666-subject first cohort, to which the donors belonged. The source of the sample is a study of cytomegalovirus exposure and HLA in healthy donors. Study as a whole: The platform used for the 120 validation repertoires matched that of the 600 to 800 first-cohort repertoires, a later analysis reported. Study observations and caveats: Associated with cytomegalovirus, according to the listing, were fewer than 200 TCR beta chains. Through in vitro validation, three CMV-associated chains were shown to be specific for CMV antigens.

Sequenced by immunoSEQ multiplex PCR; TCRdb stores in-frame clones only, minus some. The sample has some 190,000 clones, 86% seen once. The germline gives CDR1 SGHAT, CDR2 FQNNGV. V was pared by 1 base and J by 2 bases, with 6 bases of the junction left unmatched. The CDR3 runs 16 residues. This chain uses TRBV11-2 with TRBJ1-2; 8 positions match TRBD1. This TCR was sampled from a woman in her late teens or twenties in good health and CMV-seronegative. Material: PBMCs. CDR3 DNA: TGTGCCAGCAGCTTAGGGACAGGGACCCTAAACTATGGCTACACCTTC. Amino acid sequence: CASSLGTGTLNYGYTF.